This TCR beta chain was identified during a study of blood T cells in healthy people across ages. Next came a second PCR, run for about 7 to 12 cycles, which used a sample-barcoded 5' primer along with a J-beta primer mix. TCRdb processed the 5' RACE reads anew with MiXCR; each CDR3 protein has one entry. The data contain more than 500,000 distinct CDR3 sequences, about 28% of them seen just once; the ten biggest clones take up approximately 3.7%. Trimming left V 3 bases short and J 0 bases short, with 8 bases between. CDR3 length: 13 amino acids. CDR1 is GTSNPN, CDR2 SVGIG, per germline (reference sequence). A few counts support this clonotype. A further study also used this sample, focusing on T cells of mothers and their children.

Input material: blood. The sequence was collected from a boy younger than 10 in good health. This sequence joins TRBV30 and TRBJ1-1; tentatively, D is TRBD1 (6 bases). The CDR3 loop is CAWRSGVNTEAFF. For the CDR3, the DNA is TGTGCCTGGAGGTCAGGGGTGAACACTGAAGCTTTCTTT.